Following are 25 T cell receptor beta chains from one sample sequenced in a study of neurological immune-mediated disorders. TCRdb re-derived calls from the 5' RACE reads in MiXCR, one entry per CDR3 protein. The sample carries some 120,000 distinct CDR3 sequences, more than 2.5% recorded once. The sequencing input was PBMCs. These receptors were taken from a young woman with multiple sclerosis.

This clonotype was counted many times. The chain recombines TRBV15 with TRBJ2-7, with D perhaps being TRBD1 or TRBD2 (6 bases each). CDR1 is LNHNV and CDR2 is YYDKDF in the germline V gene (reference sequence). The CDR3 loop spans 16 amino acids. V lost 2 bases to trimming and J lost 2 bases, with 16 bases between them. The CDR3 DNA is TGTGCCACCAGCAGATCAATAGCGGAGGGGGCCTACGAGCAGTACTTC. As protein: CATSRSIAEGAYEQYF.

The chain employs TRBV7-6 and TRBJ1-1; D ambiguous. V lost 5 bases, J lost 10 bases, and 11 bases lay in between. Germline V CDR1 and CDR2: SGHVS, FNYEAQ. CDR3 length equals 11 residues. In nucleotides, the CDR3 is TGTGCCAGCAGCGCCGGAACGACAGCTTTCTTT. It specifies CASSAGTTAFF.

Many counts were recorded for this clonotype. V and J are TRBV5-1 and TRBJ1-1; TRBD1 might be the D (6 bases). Germline V gene data show CDR1 as SGHRS and CDR2 as YFSETQ. The V end lost 3 bases, the J end lost 4 bases, and 10 bases lay between the germline ends. This CDR3 is 13 amino acids long. The CDR3 nucleotides read TGCGCCAGCAGCTGGGACATCCTCACTGAAGCTTTCTTT. It codes for CASSWDILTEAFF.

This clonotype was seen ten or more times. The chain employs TRBV5-1 and TRBJ1-5; TRBD1 matches at 7 bases. V dropped 2 bases and J dropped 13; count of bases not matched to a gene: 9. This CDR3 has 13 amino acids. Germline values: CDR1 SGHRS, CDR2 YFSETQ. CDR3 nucleotides: TGCGCCAGCAGCTTTGGGCAGGGGGATTCTCAGCATTTT. Its protein is CASSFGQGDSQHF.

About this clonotype itself: A much larger clone differs from this one at a single base, so this may be a read error. The chain recombines TRBV11-1 with TRBJ1-1, with D tentatively TRBD1 (5 bases). The CDR3 loop spans 14 amino acids. V lost 5 bases, J lost 4 bases, and 14 bases lay in between. The germline gives CDR1 SGHAT, CDR2 FQDESV (reference sequence). The CDR3 sequence is CASSKGKGITEAFF. In nucleotides, the CDR3 is TGTGCCAGCAGCAAAGGAAAGGGGATCACTGAAGCTTTCTTT.

This clonotype occurred many times. This chain uses TRBV20-1 with TRBJ2-3; D not resolved. There are 14 residues in the CDR3. V was pared by 1 base and J by 4 bases, with 12 bases between. Germline CDR1 DFQATT, CDR2 SNEGSKA (reference sequence). The CDR3 DNA follows: TGCAGTGCTAGAGCCGGGTCCCGTCCAGATACGCAGTATTTT. This encodes CSARAGSRPDTQYF.

This clonotype was recorded at least ten times. This sequence joins TRBV20-1 and TRBJ1-5, with D possibly matching TRBD1 (5 bases). Looked up from germline, CDR1 is DFQATT and CDR2 is SNEGSKA (reference sequence). Trimming pared 6 bases from V and 3 bases from J, leaving 12 bases between. This CDR3 is built from 13 residues. The CDR3 sequence: CSAREIDNQPQHF. The CDR3 nucleotides read TGCAGTGCCAGGGAGATTGACAATCAGCCCCAGCATTTT.

This clonotype has ten or more counts. V is TRBV6-2 or TRBV6-3 and J is TRBJ2-5, with 14 bases identical to TRBD2. J was trimmed by 0 bases and V by 5 bases; bases with no gene match: 8. Germline V gene lookup returns CDR1 MNHEY and CDR2 SVGEGT. The CDR3 extends over 18 amino acids. As DNA, the CDR3 is TGTGCCAGCAGTACCCGGACTAGCGGGAGGTATTACCAAGAGACCCAGTACTTC. Translation: CASSTRTSGRYYQETQYF.

The genes are TRBV7-2 and TRBJ2-1; 10 nucleotides align to TRBD2. Germline values: CDR1 SGHTA, CDR2 FQGNSA. The V and J ends lost 4 bases and 10 bases, in that order; junction bases with no gene match: 13. The CDR3 contains 16 residues. The CDR3 here is CASSSLSGRGPGEQFF. In nucleotides, the CDR3 is TGTGCCAGCAGCTCGTTGAGCGGGAGGGGACCTGGCGAGCAGTTCTTC.

This clonotype was counted at least ten times. The chain recombines TRBV2 with TRBJ2-5; a possible D gene is TRBD1 (5 bases). The CDR3 is 12 amino acids. In germline, CDR1 is SNHLY, CDR2 FYNNEI. The ends were cut back, 9 bases at V and 2 bases at J, with 10 bases in the middle. This chain's CDR3 is CASRRQQETQYF. CDR3 in DNA: TGTGCCAGTAGGAGACAGCAAGAGACCCAGTACTTC.

In this sample, this clonotype turned up a few times. This chain uses TRBV2 with TRBJ2-7; D remains unclear. The V end was cut by 5 bases, the J end by 4 bases, with 9 bases between. From germline, CDR1 is SNHLY and CDR2 FYNNEI. The CDR3 totals 12 residues. The CDR3 sequence is CASSSDTYEQYF. The CDR3 DNA is TGTGCCAGCAGTTCTGACACATACGAGCAGTACTTC.

This clonotype was detected many times. The chain uses TRBV20-1 and TRBJ2-7, with D tentatively TRBD1 (6 bases). The CDR3 sequence is 14 residues long. Germline CDR1 and CDR2: DFQATT and SNEGSKA (reference sequence). With 3 bases removed from V and 5 bases from J, the gap between germline ends came to 17 bases. Here the CDR3 reads CSASRTVKWDEQYF. CDR3 coding DNA: TGCAGTGCTAGCCGGACAGTGAAATGGGACGAGCAGTACTTC.

This clonotype was recorded at least ten times. This CDR3 reads CASSLGVSWHEQFF. DNA of the CDR3: TGTGCCAGCAGCTTAGGGGTTAGTTGGCATGAGCAGTTCTTC. This chain uses TRBV7-6 with TRBJ2-1; D is ambiguous. The germline gives CDR1 SGHVS, CDR2 FNYEAQ. This CDR3 has 14 amino acids. The V end lost 1 base, the J end lost 8 bases, and 12 bases lay between the germline ends.

This clonotype was recorded a few times. The chain couples TRBV28 to TRBJ1-1; 8 nucleotides line up with TRBD1. This CDR3 has 19 residues. V lost 3 bases, J lost 0 bases, and 15 bases stayed unmatched. Per germline, CDR1 MDHEN and CDR2 SYDVKM. CDR3: CASSLGWTGNSFMNTEAFF. The DNA of the CDR3 is TGTGCCAGCAGTTTGGGGTGGACAGGGAACTCGTTCATGAACACTGAAGCTTTCTTT.

This clonotype was seen repeatedly, ten times or more. The rearrangement uses TRBV6-6 and TRBJ2-1; no definite D call. The CDR3 is 16 residues long. The germline V gene has CDR1 MNHNY and CDR2 SVGAGI (reference sequence). With 6 bases removed from V and 0 bases from J, the gap between germline ends came to 15 bases. CDR3 bases: TGTGCCAGCAGCACCGCCGTGACTGGCTCCTACAATGAGCAGTTCTTC. It encodes CASSTAVTGSYNEQFF.

The table lists this clonotype with many counts. This chain uses TRBV5-4 with TRBJ2-1, with 10 bases identical to TRBD2. The CDR3 is 18 amino acids. Germline lookup yields CDR1 SGHNT and CDR2 YYREEE (reference sequence). V was pared by 4 bases and J by 0 bases, with 10 bases of the junction left unmatched. The chain's CDR3 is CASSRGKREGSSYNEQFF. The CDR3 DNA follows: TGTGCCAGCAGCCGAGGGAAGCGGGAGGGCTCCTCCTACAATGAGCAGTTCTTC.

This clonotype was seen more than once but under ten times. The genes are TRBV30 and TRBJ2-1; tentative D call: TRBD2 (6 bases). V was clipped by 0 bases and J by 4 bases, with 13 bases between them. The CDR3 is 15 residues long. Germline assignment: CDR1 GTSNPN and CDR2 SVGIG (reference sequence). CDR3 in amino acids: CAWSVISGSYNEQFF. The CDR3, as DNA: TGTGCCTGGAGTGTTATAAGCGGGTCATACAATGAGCAGTTCTTC. The whole variable domain, filled in from reference TRBV30 and TRBJ2-1, reads SQTIHQWPATLVQPVGSPLSLECTVEGTSNPNLYWYRQAAGRGLQLLFYSVGIGQISSEVPQNLSASRPQDRQFILSSKKLLLSDSGFYLCAWSVISGSYNEQFFGPGTRLTVL.

This clonotype appeared many times. The chain joins TRBV5-6 to TRBJ2-7, with a possible D match to TRBD1 (6 bases). Between the trimmed V and J ends, which lost 3 bases and 2 bases, there was a span of 12 bases. Germline CDR1 reads SGHDT; CDR2 reads YYEEEE. The length of the CDR3 is 14 residues. The CDR3 nucleotides read TGTGCCAGCAGCTCGACAGGATCCCCCTACGAGCAGTACTTC. Translated, it gives CASSSTGSPYEQYF.

This clonotype was detected many times. The genes are TRBV7-2 and TRBJ2-5; the match to TRBD2 covers 8 bases. Germline loops: CDR1 SGHTA, CDR2 FQGNSA. V was pared by 4 bases and J by 1 base, with 14 bases of the junction left unmatched. The length of the CDR3 is 18 residues. The CDR3 loop reads CASSYRTSQTRAQETQYF. The DNA for the CDR3 is TGTGCCAGCAGCTACCGGACTAGCCAAACCCGGGCCCAAGAGACCCAGTACTTC.

The table lists this clonotype with many counts. The rearrangement uses TRBV5-4 and TRBJ2-7; 9 bases map to TRBD1. The CDR3 loop spans 15 amino acids. V shed 0 bases, J shed 4 bases, and the junction held 5 bases outside the gene matches. Looked up from germline, CDR1 is SGHNT and CDR2 is YYREEE (reference sequence). CDR3 in amino acids: CASSLDGQGRYEQYF. DNA of the CDR3: TGTGCCAGCAGCTTGGACGGACAGGGGAGGTACGAGCAGTACTTC.

In its sample, this clonotype was seen many times. The V and J genes are TRBV5-5 and TRBJ1-2; 9 nucleotides agree with TRBD1. V lost 4 bases, J lost 7 bases, and 8 bases stayed unmatched. The CDR3 spans 14 residues. From germline, CDR1 is SGHKS and CDR2 YYEKEE (reference sequence). The DNA of the CDR3 is TGTGCCAGCAGCCTCGGGACAGGGCAGGGTGGCTACACCTTC. Translation: CASSLGTGQGGYTF. Full variable domain (rest looked up from reference TRBV5-5 and TRBJ1-2): DAGVTQSPTHLIKTRGQQVTLRCSPISGHKSVSWYQQVLGQGPQFIFQYYEKEERGRGNFPDRFSARQFPNYSSELNVNALLLGDSALYLCASSLGTGQGGYTFGSGTRLTVV.

Many counts were recorded for this clonotype. The chain links TRBV4-1 to TRBJ2-6; 9 bases agree with TRBD1. Unmatched junction bases numbered 15, after V lost 4 bases and J lost 2 bases. The CDR3 loop spans 20 amino acids. Germline lookup yields CDR1 MGHRA and CDR2 YSYEKL. CDR3 nucleotide sequence: TGCGCCAGCAGCCCGCGGGACAGGGCCATTTCTATACCTGGGGCCAACGTCCTGACTTTC. Translated, it gives CASSPRDRAISIPGANVLTF.

CDR3 region: CSARDSRVYNEQFF. CDR3 nucleotide sequence: TGCAGTGCTAGAGATTCCCGGGTCTACAATGAGCAGTTCTTC. The V and J genes are TRBV20-1 and TRBJ2-1; D is undetermined. The germline gives CDR1 DFQATT, CDR2 SNEGSKA (reference sequence). The V end lost 0 bases, the J end lost 3 bases, and 9 bases lay between the germline ends. The CDR3 consists of 14 residues.

This clonotype was detected ten times or more. V is TRBV20-1 and J is TRBJ2-3, with D perhaps given as TRBD1 or TRBD2 (5 bases each). From germline, CDR1 is DFQATT and CDR2 SNEGSKA (reference sequence). V was cut by 0 bases and J by 0 bases, with 10 bases left in between. The length of the CDR3 is 15 residues. As DNA, the CDR3 is TGCAGTGCTAGAGAGATGGGGGACAGCACAGATACGCAGTATTTT. Its translation is CSAREMGDSTDTQYF.

This clonotype was seen repeatedly, ten times or more. The rearrangement joins TRBV7-2 to TRBJ2-3; maybe TRBD2 (6 bases). Per germline, CDR1 SGHTA and CDR2 FQGNSA. V was pared by 2 bases and J by 2 bases, with 11 bases between. This CDR3 spans 15 amino acids. The CDR3 loop is CASSLRGGDTDTQYF. CDR3 sequence (DNA): TGTGCCAGCAGCTTACGAGGCGGGGACACAGATACGCAGTATTTT.